This TCR beta chain was recorded in a study of shared clonotypes between healthy human individuals. Study observations and caveats: Larger estimated richness was generally recorded for naive subsets relative to memory subsets. Clonotypes that were shared across a handful of donors made up roughly 5% of naive CD4 clonotypes.

Worth noting for this clone: Its antigen is still unknown.

TCRdb's table, derived via immunoSEQ multiplex PCR, lists solely in-frame clones and lacks some. The table lists about 1.9 million clones, 85% to 95% of them singletons. CDR1 SGHVS and CDR2 FQNEAQ come from the germline V gene. This CDR3 region has 13 residues. V gave up 4 bases and J gave up 5 bases; unmatched junction bases: 2. Naive CD8 populations comprised CD45RO-negative cells positively selected for CCR7, excluding terminally differentiated effector memory CD45RA+ cells. The donors were adults (healthy and HIV-negative) with no recent acute infections or vaccinations. Specimen: naive CD8+ T cells from PBMCs. This chain links TRBV7-8 with TRBJ1-1; 9 nucleotides align to TRBD1. This TCR was recovered from a man between 18 and 29 years old in good health. Some clones in this sample may be carry-over from other donors' samples. CDR3 bases: TGTGCCAGCAGCTCGGACAGGGGTACTGAAGCTTTCTTT. This gives the protein CASSSDRGTEAFF.